One and the same sample provided the 16 T cell receptor beta chains below, sequenced in a study of neoadjuvant anti-PD-1 for oral cavity cancer. This table comes from immunoSEQ multiplex PCR, and its TCRdb copy is limited to in-frame clones, with some not included. This sample has around 8,900 clones, with roughly 70% found just once. Noted time point: after neoadjuvant nivolumab, at surgical resection. The specimen was PBMCs, collected after nivolumab (anti-PD-1) treatment. The receptors here all came from a person between 40 and 85 years old with oral cavity squamous cell carcinoma.

V gene TRBV6-5 combines with J gene TRBJ2-1, with 7 bases fitting TRBD2. This CDR3 comprises 15 residues. Trimming at V came to 7 bases and at J to 2 bases, leaving 8 bases not matched to a gene. Germline V gene sequence: CDR1 MNHEY, CDR2 SVGAGI. The CDR3, as DNA: TGTGCCAGCACCCGAGCGGGGCCCACCTACAATGAGCAGTTCTTC. Translation: CASTRAGPTYNEQFF.

This clone came up a few times. The chain combines TRBV18 with TRBJ1-1; no clear D. V lost 1 base, J lost 5 bases, and 11 bases lay in between. In germline, CDR1 is KGHSH, CDR2 LQKENI. CDR3 length: 14 amino acids. CDR3 in amino acids: CASSPQVLETEAFF. Written as DNA, the CDR3 is TGTGCCAGCTCACCACAGGTACTAGAAACTGAAGCTTTCTTT.

V usage is TRBV6-1 and J usage is TRBJ2-3, with D unclear. V lost 5 bases to trimming and J lost 0 bases, with 9 bases between them. The CDR3 sequence is 14 residues long. Germline CDR1 reads MNHNS; CDR2 reads SASEGT. The CDR3 DNA reads TGTGCCAGCAGTTCCTGGACCAGCACAGATACGCAGTATTTT. Translating gives CASSSWTSTDTQYF.

V and J are TRBV10-1 and TRBJ1-1, with D unclear. The CDR3 has 12 amino acids. Trimming took 5 bases from V and 7 from J, leaving 11 bases between them. Germline lookup yields CDR1 WNHNN and CDR2 SYGVQD (reference sequence). CDR3 loop: CASSSRLGEAFF. The CDR3 nucleotides read TGCGCCAGCAGTTCCCGGCTGGGTGAAGCTTTCTTT.

The rearrangement links TRBV13 to TRBJ2-2, with D perhaps TRBD2 (5 bases). CDR3 length: 14 residues. Germline values: CDR1 PRHDT, CDR2 FYEKMQ (reference sequence). V dropped 3 bases and J dropped 4 bases, with 9 bases sitting between them. This CDR3 is CASSFDGGTGELFF. The CDR3 coding sequence is TGTGCCAGCAGCTTTGATGGAGGCACCGGGGAGCTGTTTTTT.

The rearrangement joins TRBV5-4 to TRBJ2-5; tentative D call: TRBD2 (5 bases). Germline V gives CDR1 SGHNT, CDR2 YYREEE (reference sequence). V dropped 4 bases and J dropped 5 bases, with 21 bases sitting between them. The CDR3 is 16 amino acids. CDR3 amino acids: CASSPRSGPAQETQYF. For the CDR3, the DNA is TGTGCCAGCAGCCCCCGGAGCGGTCCCGCTCAGGAGACCCAGTACTTC.

This chain uses TRBV14 with TRBJ1-1, with D perhaps matching TRBD1 (5 bases). The germline V gene has CDR1 SGHDN and CDR2 FVKESK. CDR3 length equals 15 residues. The V end was cut by 0 bases, the J end by 6 bases, with 14 bases between. The CDR3 loop reads CASSQDKGDWAEAFF. CDR3 in DNA: TGTGCCAGCAGCCAAGATAAAGGGGATTGGGCTGAAGCTTTCTTT.

This sequence joins TRBV5-6 and TRBJ2-7; TRBD2 aligns across 7 bases. The V gene end was trimmed by 5 bases and the J gene end by 0 bases; junction bases not matched to a gene: 2. Germline-derived CDR1 and CDR2 are SGHDT and YYEEEE. The CDR3 is 13 amino acids. CDR3 loop: CASRGGSSYEQYF. The CDR3 DNA reads as TGTGCCAGCAGGGGGGGGAGCTCCTACGAGCAGTACTTC.

This clone turned up a few times. The rearrangement joins TRBV6-1 to TRBJ2-1; TRBD2 aligns across 12 bases. With 2 bases clipped from V and 4 bases from J, the junction kept 0 bases outside the gene matches. CDR1 and CDR2 (germline): MNHNS, SASEGT. This CDR3 region has 15 residues. This chain's CDR3 is CASSELAGGYNEQFF. Written as DNA, the CDR3 is TGTGCCAGCAGTGAACTAGCGGGGGGGTACAATGAGCAGTTCTTC.

V and J are TRBV5-4 and TRBJ2-1, with 9 bases matching TRBD1. Germline V gene data show CDR1 as SGHNT and CDR2 as YYREEE (reference sequence). The CDR3 has 17 residues. The V segment lost 2 bases and the J segment 2 bases; nucleotides outside the gene matches: 8. CDR3: CASSFPGDRVTYNEQFF. The DNA of the CDR3 is TGTGCCAGCAGCTTCCCGGGGGACAGGGTAACCTACAATGAGCAGTTCTTC.

V usage is TRBV10-2 and J usage is TRBJ1-5; TRBD1 matches 8 bases. This CDR3 is 14 amino acids long. CDR1 WSHSY and CDR2 SAAADI come from the germline V gene. The J segment lost 8 bases and the V segment lost 6 bases, leaving 9 bases of the junction unmatched. CDR3 loop: CASREAQGVKPQHF. As DNA, the CDR3 is TGCGCCAGCAGAGAGGCACAGGGGGTAAAGCCCCAGCATTTT.

This sequence joins TRBV9 and TRBJ1-4, with D uncertain. The CDR3 runs to 14 residues. Germline V gene sequence: CDR1 SGDLS, CDR2 YYNGEE. The V end lost 2 bases, the J end lost 5 bases, and 10 bases lay between the germline ends. CDR3 in amino acids: CASSVLGTNEKLFF. The CDR3, as DNA: TGTGCCAGCAGCGTCCTCGGAACAAATGAAAAACTGTTTTTT. Full variable domain (missing parts from reference TRBV9 and TRBJ1-4): DSGVTQTPKHLITATGQRVTLRCSPRSGDLSVYWYQQSLDQGLQFLIQYYNGEERAKGNILERFSAQQFPDLHSELNLSSLELGDSALYFCASSVLGTNEKLFFGSGTQLSVL.

This clone has only a few counts. The chain couples TRBV19 to TRBJ2-5, with 15 nucleotides matching TRBD2. The ends lost 3 bases at V and 5 bases at J; junction bases unmatched: 7. Germline values: CDR1 LNHDA, CDR2 SQIVND (reference sequence). The CDR3 consists of 17 residues. The CDR3 coding sequence is TGTGCCAGTAGTATCCGGGGACTAGCGGGGGGCAGTGAGACCCAGTACTTC. This encodes CASSIRGLAGGSETQYF.

The rearrangement links TRBV5-1 to TRBJ1-2; D might be TRBD1 (5 bases). V shed 2 bases and J shed 4 bases, with 15 bases lying between them. The CDR3 consists of 15 residues. CDR1 and CDR2 (germline): SGHRS, YFSETQ. The CDR3 nucleotides read TGCGCCAGCAGCTTAGGGCTGGGGCAGACCTATGGCTACACCTTC. Amino acid sequence: CASSLGLGQTYGYTF.

The chain uses TRBV9 and TRBJ2-3, with 9 bases fitting TRBD2. Trimming took 8 bases from V and 3 from J; bases not matched to a gene: 7. CDR1 SGDLS and CDR2 YYNGEE come from the germline V gene. The CDR3 has 14 amino acids. CDR3 sequence: CASGGGVLTDTQYF. Here the CDR3 DNA reads TGTGCCAGTGGCGGGGGGGTTTTGACAGATACGCAGTATTTT.

The table lists this clone with a few counts. CDR3 coding DNA: TGTGCCAGCAGTTTACAGGGTCTAGTCAGCCAGCCCCAGCATTTT. Translating gives CASSLQGLVSQPQHF. V gene TRBV27 combines with J gene TRBJ1-5, with a tentative D call TRBD1 (5 bases). The V and J ends lost 2 bases and 7 bases respectively, with 15 bases between them. The CDR3 is made up of 15 amino acids. CDR1 and CDR2 (germline): MNHEY, SMNVEV (reference sequence).